This T cell receptor (beta chain) was observed in a study of identical twins. This clonotype has only a few counts. A template switching step contributed a universal primer site, while unique molecular identifiers were present in the cDNA. Each CDR3 protein gets one entry after TCRdb re-called the 5' RACE reads with MiXCR. Among some 210,000 distinct CDR3 sequences listed, about a sixth were seen once. The CDR3 has 12 amino acids. The V end was cut by 5 bases, the J end by 9 bases, with 13 bases between. Looked up from germline, CDR1 is SGHTA and CDR2 is FQGTGA. These records were also assigned to another study, of T cells expressing NK-cell markers. Per that paper: Serological testing identified most of the eight sequenced donors as HCMV-seropositive and one as seronegative.

The sequence was collected from a woman between 18 and 30 years old in good health. Sequences were obtained from CD8+ T cells sorted from blood. The J gene is TRBJ1-2, the V gene TRBV7-3; TRBD1 is a possible D gene (5 bases). The CDR3 loop reads CASSGRDGRYTF. The CDR3 nucleotides read TGTGCCAGCAGCGGCCGGGACGGTCGCTACACCTTC.